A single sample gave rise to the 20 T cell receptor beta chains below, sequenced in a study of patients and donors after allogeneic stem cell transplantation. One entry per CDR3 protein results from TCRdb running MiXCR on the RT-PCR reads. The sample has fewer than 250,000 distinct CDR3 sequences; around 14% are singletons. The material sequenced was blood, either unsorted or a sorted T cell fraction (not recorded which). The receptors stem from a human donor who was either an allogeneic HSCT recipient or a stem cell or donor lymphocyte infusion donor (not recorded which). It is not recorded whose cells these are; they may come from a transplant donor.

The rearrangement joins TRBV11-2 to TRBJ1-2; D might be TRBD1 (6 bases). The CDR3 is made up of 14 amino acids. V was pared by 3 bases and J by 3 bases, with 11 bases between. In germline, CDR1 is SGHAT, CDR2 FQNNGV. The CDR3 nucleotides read TGTGCCAGCAGCTTCAGGGGCCGGGACTATGGCTACACCTTC. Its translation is CASSFRGRDYGYTF.

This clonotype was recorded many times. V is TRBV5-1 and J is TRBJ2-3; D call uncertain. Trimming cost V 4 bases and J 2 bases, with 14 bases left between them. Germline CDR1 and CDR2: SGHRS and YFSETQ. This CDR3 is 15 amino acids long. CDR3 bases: TGCGCCAGCAGCCGTTTGGGGATCACCACAGATACGCAGTATTTT. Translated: CASSRLGITTDTQYF.

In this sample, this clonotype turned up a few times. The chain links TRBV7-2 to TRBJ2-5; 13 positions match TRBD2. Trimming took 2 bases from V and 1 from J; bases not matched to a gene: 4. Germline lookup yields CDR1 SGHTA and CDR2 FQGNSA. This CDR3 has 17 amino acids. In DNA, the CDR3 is TGTGCCAGCAGCTTAAGGAGACTAGCGGGGGGCCAAGAGACCCAGTACTTC. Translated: CASSLRRLAGGQETQYF.

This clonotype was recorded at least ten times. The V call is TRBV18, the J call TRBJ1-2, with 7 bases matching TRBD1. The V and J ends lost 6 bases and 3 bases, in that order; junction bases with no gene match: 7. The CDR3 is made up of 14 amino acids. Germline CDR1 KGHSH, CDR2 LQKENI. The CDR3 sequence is CASSATGKDYGYTF. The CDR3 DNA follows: TGTGCCAGCTCCGCGACAGGGAAGGACTATGGCTACACCTTC.

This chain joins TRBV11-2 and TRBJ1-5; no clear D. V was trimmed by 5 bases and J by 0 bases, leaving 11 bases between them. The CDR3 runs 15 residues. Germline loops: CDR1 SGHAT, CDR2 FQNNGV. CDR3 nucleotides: TGTGCCAGCAGCCCCAACCCTGATAGCAATCAGCCCCAGCATTTT. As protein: CASSPNPDSNQPQHF.

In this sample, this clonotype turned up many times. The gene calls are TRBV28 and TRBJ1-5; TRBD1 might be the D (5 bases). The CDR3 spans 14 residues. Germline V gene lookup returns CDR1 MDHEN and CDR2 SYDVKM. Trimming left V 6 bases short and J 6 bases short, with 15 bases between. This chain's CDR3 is CASRRGDMGQPQHF. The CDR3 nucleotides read TGTGCCAGCAGAAGAGGGGATATGGGTCAGCCCCAGCATTTT.

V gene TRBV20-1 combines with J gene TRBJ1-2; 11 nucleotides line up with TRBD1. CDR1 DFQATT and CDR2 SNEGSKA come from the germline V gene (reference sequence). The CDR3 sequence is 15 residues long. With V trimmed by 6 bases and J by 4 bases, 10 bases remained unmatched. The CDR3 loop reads CSAFSRDRGIYGYTF. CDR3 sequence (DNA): TGCAGTGCCTTTTCCCGGGACAGGGGGATCTATGGCTACACCTTC.

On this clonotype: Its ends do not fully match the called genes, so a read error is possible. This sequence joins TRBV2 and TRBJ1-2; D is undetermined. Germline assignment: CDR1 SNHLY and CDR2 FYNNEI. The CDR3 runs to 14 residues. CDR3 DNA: TGTGCCAGCAGCGAAGGCGGGAAGGACTATGGCTACACCTTC. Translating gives CASSEGGKDYGYTF.

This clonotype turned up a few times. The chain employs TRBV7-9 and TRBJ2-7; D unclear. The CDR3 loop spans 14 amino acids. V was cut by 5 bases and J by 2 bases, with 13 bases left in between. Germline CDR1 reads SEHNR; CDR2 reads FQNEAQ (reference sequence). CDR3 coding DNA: TGTGCCAGCAGCCATTCAACCCGGACCTACGAGCAGTACTTC. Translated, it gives CASSHSTRTYEQYF. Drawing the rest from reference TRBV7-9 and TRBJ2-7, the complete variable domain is DTGVSQNPRHKITKRGQNVTFRCDPISEHNRLYWYRQTLGQGPEFLTYFQNEAQLEKSRLLSDRFSAERPKGSFSTLEIQRTEQGDSAMYLCASSHSTRTYEQYFGPGTRLTVT.

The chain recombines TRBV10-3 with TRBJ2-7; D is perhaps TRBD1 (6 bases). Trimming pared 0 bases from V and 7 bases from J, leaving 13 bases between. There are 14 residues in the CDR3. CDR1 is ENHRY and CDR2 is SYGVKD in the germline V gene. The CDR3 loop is CAISESGGFREQYF. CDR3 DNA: TGTGCCATCAGTGAGTCAGGGGGTTTTCGGGAGCAGTACTTC.

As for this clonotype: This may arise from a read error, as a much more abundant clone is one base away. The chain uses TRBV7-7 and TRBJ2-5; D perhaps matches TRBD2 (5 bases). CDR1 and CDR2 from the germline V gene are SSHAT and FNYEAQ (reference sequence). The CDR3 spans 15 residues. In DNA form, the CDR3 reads TGTGCTAGCAGCTTAGGAAGCGGCCAATCAGAGACCAAGTACTTC. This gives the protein CASSLGSGQSETKYF.

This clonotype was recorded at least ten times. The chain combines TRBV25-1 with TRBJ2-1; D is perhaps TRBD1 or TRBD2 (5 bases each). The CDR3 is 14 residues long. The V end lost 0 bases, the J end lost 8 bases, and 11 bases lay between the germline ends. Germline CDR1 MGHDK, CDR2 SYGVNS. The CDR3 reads CASSEYVGDHEQFF. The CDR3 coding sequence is TGTGCCAGCAGTGAATATGTGGGGGACCATGAGCAGTTCTTC.

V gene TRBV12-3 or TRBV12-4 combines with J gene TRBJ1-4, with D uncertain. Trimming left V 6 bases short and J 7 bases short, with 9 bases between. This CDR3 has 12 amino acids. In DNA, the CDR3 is TGTGCCAGCAGCCCAGTTGGTGAAAAACTGTTTTTT. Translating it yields CASSPVGEKLFF.

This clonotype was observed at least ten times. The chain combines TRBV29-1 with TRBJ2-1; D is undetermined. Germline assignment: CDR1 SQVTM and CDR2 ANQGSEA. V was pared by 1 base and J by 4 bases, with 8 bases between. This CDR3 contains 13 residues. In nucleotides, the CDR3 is TGCAGCGTTGAAGGGTCAGGATACAATGAGCAGTTCTTC. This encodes CSVEGSGYNEQFF.

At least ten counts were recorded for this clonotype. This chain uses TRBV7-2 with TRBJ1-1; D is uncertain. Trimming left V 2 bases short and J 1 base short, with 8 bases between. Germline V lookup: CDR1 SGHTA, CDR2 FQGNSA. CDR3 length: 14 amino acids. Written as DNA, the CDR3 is TGTGCCAGCAGCTTAACTTTGGGGAACACTGAAGCTTTCTTT. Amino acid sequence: CASSLTLGNTEAFF.

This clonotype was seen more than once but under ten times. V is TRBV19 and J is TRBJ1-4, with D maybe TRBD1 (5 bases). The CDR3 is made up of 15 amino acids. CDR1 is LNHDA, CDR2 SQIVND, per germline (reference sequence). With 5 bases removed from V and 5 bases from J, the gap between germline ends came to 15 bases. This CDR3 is CASSSSRDGNEKLFF. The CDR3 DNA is TGTGCCAGTAGTTCCTCCAGGGACGGGAATGAAAAACTGTTTTTT.

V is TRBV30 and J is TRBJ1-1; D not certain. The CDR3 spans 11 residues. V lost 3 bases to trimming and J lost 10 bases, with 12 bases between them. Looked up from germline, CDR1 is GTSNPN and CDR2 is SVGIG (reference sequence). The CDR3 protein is CAWRELGGAFF. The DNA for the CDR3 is TGTGCCTGGAGGGAACTCGGTGGAGCTTTCTTT.

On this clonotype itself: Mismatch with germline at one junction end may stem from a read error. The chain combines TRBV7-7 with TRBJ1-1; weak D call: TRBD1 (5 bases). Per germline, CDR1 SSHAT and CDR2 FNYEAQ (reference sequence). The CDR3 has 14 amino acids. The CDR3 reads CASSPGGVGTEAFF. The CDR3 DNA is TGTGCTAGCAGCCCTGGGGGGGTTGGCACTGAAGCTTTCTTT.

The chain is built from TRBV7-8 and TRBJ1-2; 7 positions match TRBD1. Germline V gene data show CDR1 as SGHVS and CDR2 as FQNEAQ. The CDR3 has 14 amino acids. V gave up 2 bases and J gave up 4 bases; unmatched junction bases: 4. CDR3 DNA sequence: TGTGCCAGCAGCTTAAGTGACAGGGCCTATGGCTACACCTTC. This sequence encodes CASSLSDRAYGYTF.

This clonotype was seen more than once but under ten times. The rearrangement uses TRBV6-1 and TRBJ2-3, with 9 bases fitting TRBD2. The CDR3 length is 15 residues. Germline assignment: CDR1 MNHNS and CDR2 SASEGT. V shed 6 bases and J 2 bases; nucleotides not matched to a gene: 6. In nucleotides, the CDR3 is TGTGCCAGCAGCCCTAGCGGGGCGAACACAGATACGCAGTATTTT. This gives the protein CASSPSGANTDTQYF.